These T cell receptor beta chains were read from a single sample in a study of CD8+CD57+ T cells in acquired aplastic anemia. TCRdb reanalysed the reads using MiXCR and keeps one entry per CDR3 protein. This sample carries roughly 200,000 distinct CDR3 sequences, 60% to 65% of them seen once, and the ten largest clones take approximately 32%. The sample consisted of sorted CD4+, CD8+, or CD8+CD57+ T cells (not recorded which) from PBMCs. Receptor source: a human donor in good health. CDR3s include the opening cysteine and the closing phenylalanine or tryptophan. A D gene is named only where the DNA matches it firmly. Some rows mark clone size as missing; the rest say once, few, many or name a class of expanded clone.

V gene	clone size	D gene	J gene	CDR3 protein	CDR3 DNA
TRBV7-8	-	TRBD2	TRBJ2-7	CASRQTSGSSYEQYF	TGTGCCAGCAGACAAACTAGCGGAAGCTCCTACGAGCAGTACTTC
TRBV10-3	few	TRBD1	TRBJ1-2	CAISESEGGLGYGYTF	TGTGCCATCAGTGAGTCTGAAGGGGGCCTAGGCTATGGCTACACCTTC
TRBV24-1	-	TRBD1	TRBJ2-5	CATSDSTGLGKTQYF	TGTGCCACCAGTGACTCGACAGGGCTTGGAAAGACCCAGTACTTC
TRBV7-9	-	-	TRBJ2-5	CASSQDRQETQYF	TGTGCCAGCAGCCAAGACAGACAAGAGACCCAGTACTTC
TRBV10-3	-	TRBD2	TRBJ2-7	CAISGTSGDYEQYF	TGTGCCATCAGTGGGACTAGCGGAGACTACGAGCAGTACTTC
TRBV2	-	TRBD2	TRBJ2-7	CASSEAREGEQYF	TGTGCCAGCAGTGAAGCGCGGGAGGGCGAGCAGTACTTC
TRBV20-1	-	TRBD1	TRBJ2-5	CSASVGTGGEETQYF	TGCAGTGCTAGTGTAGGGACAGGGGGCGAAGAGACCCAGTACTTC
TRBV7-8	few	TRBD2	TRBJ2-7	CASSLGTSGRGEQYF	TGTGCCAGCAGCCTCGGGACTAGCGGGAGAGGGGAGCAGTACTTC
TRBV12-5	-	TRBD1	TRBJ2-1	CASGLREGAYNEQFF	TGTGCTAGTGGTTTACGCGAGGGGGCTTACAATGAGCAGTTCTTC
TRBV7-2	-	-	TRBJ1-6	CAFLFSGDSPLHF	TGTGCCTTCCTCTTCTCTGGGGATTCACCCCTCCACTTT
TRBV6-1	many	-	TRBJ1-5	CASSELRAGSNQPQHF	TGTGCCAGCAGTGAACTGAGGGCAGGTAGCAATCAGCCCCAGCATTTT
TRBV7-9	few	-	TRBJ2-7	CASSRAIDEQYF	TGTGCCAGCAGCAGGGCGATCGACGAGCAGTACTTC
TRBV7-9	-	-	TRBJ1-1	CASSNGPDTEAFF	TGTGCCAGCAGCAACGGCCCGGACACTGAAGCTTTCTTT
TRBV7-3	-	TRBD1	TRBJ2-5	CASSSQGEVGTQYF	TGTGCCAGCAGCTCACAGGGGGAAGTTGGGACCCAATACTTC
TRBV20-1	-	TRBD2	TRBJ2-3	CSARLAGREDTQYF	TGCAGTGCTAGACTAGCGGGGAGGGAAGATACGCAGTATTTT
TRBV19	-	-	TRBJ1-1	CASSTVSGLTNTEAFF	TGTGCCAGTAGTACGGTATCGGGACTCACGAACACTGAAGCTTTCTTT
TRBV12-3/TRBV12-4	-	-	TRBJ1-2	CASMEANYGYTF	TGTGCCAGCATGGAGGCCAACTATGGCTACACCTTC
TRBV7-8	many	TRBD2	TRBJ2-7	CASSLGGLAEPYYEQYF	TGTGCCAGCAGCCTAGGGGGACTAGCGGAACCTTACTACGAGCAGTACTTC
TRBV27	few	TRBD2	TRBJ2-7	CATRLAGGQSLYEQYF	TGTGCCACCAGACTAGCGGGAGGGCAAAGCCTATACGAGCAGTACTTC
TRBV20-1	few	-	TRBJ2-7	CSASPDSSYVEQYF	TGCAGTGCTAGCCCAGACTCATCCTACGTGGAGCAGTACTTC
TRBV20-1	-	TRBD1	TRBJ2-7	CSAREPGQGYEQYF	TGCAGTGCTAGAGAACCGGGACAGGGCTACGAGCAGTACTTC
TRBV7-9	-	TRBD1	TRBJ2-3	CASSRPTGAADTQYF	TGTGCCAGCAGCCGACCGACAGGGGCCGCAGATACGCAGTATTTT
TRBV7-9	-	-	TRBJ2-3	CASTVGRTSTDTQYF	TGTGCCAGCACCGTGGGCAGGACTAGCACAGATACGCAGTATTTT
TRBV4-1	many	TRBD2	TRBJ2-1	CASSQAAGGHEQFF	TGCGCCAGCAGCCAGGCGGCGGGGGGGCATGAGCAGTTCTTC
TRBV7-9	-	-	TRBJ2-2	CASSLDRMNTGELFF	TGTGCCAGCAGCTTAGACAGGATGAACACCGGGGAGCTGTTTTTT
TRBV29-1	-	-	TRBJ1-1	CSVQGDLNTEAFF	TGCAGCGTACAAGGGGATTTGAACACTGAAGCTTTCTTT
TRBV2	once	-	TRBJ1-6	CASSEVVRGLSNSPLHF	TGTGCCAGCAGTGAAGTAGTTCGGGGGTTGTCGAATTCACCCCTCCACTTT
TRBV7-4	-	TRBD1	TRBJ1-2	CASILQGTGTYYGYTF	TGTGCCAGCATCCTACAAGGGACAGGGACATACTATGGCTACACCTTC
TRBV5-1	many	-	TRBJ2-2	CASSLAGELFF	TGTGCCAGCAGCTTAGCCGGGGAGCTGTTTTTT
TRBV19	-	TRBD1	TRBJ2-5	CASSIRTGETQYF	TGTGCCAGTAGTATAAGGACAGGAGAGACCCAGTACTTC
TRBV7-9	-	TRBD1	TRBJ1-1	CASRDPGTGNTEAFF	TGTGCCAGCAGGGACCCCGGGACAGGGAACACTGAAGCTTTCTTT
TRBV9	-	-	TRBJ2-3	CASSVGQPSTDTQYF	TGTGCCAGCAGCGTAGGGCAGCCTAGCACAGATACGCAGTATTTT
TRBV6-1	-	-	TRBJ1-1	CASVETMNTEAFF	TGTGCCAGCGTAGAGACAATGAACACTGAAGCTTTCTTT
TRBV6-4	-	-	TRBJ2-1	CASSPGTVSYNEQFF	TGTGCCAGCAGTCCAGGGACTGTCTCCTACAATGAGCAGTTCTTC
TRBV9	many	TRBD2	TRBJ2-3	CASSAERGGPDTQYF	TGTGCCAGCAGCGCCGAGCGGGGGGGCCCAGATACGCAGTATTTT
TRBV20-1	many	TRBD2	TRBJ2-1	CSARGFLAGDNEQFF	TGCAGTGCTAGAGGCTTCCTAGCGGGAGACAATGAGCAGTTCTTC
TRBV7-9	once	TRBD2	TRBJ2-7	CASAGTSGIGYEQYF	TGTGCCAGTGCCGGGACTAGCGGGATTGGATACGAGCAGTACTTC
TRBV11-2	once	-	TRBJ2-1	CASSRDEQFF	TGTGCCAGCAGCAGAGATGAGCAGTTCTTC
TRBV11-2	few	TRBD1	TRBJ2-5	CASSLRTGQETQYF	TGTGCCAGCAGCTTGAGGACAGGCCAAGAGACCCAGTACTTC
TRBV7-2	once	TRBD2	TRBJ2-3	CASSLLAGADTQYF	TGTGCCAGCAGCTTATTAGCGGGAGCAGATACGCAGTATTTT
TRBV14	-	-	TRBJ1-1	CASSQGGVVDSEAFF	TGTGCCAGCAGCCAAGGGGGTGTGGTGGACAGTGAAGCTTTCTTT
TRBV20-1	-	TRBD1	TRBJ1-4	CSARGDRGDRELFF	TGCAGTGCTAGAGGAGACAGGGGGGACCGGGAACTGTTTTTT
TRBV20-1	many	TRBD1	TRBJ2-1	CSADPGQGVYATYNEQFF	TGCAGTGCGGATCCGGGACAGGGGGTTTACGCCACCTACAATGAGCAGTTCTTC
TRBV29-1	-	-	TRBJ2-1	CSSRRGTYNEQFF	TGCAGTTCGCGACGCGGGACCTACAATGAGCAGTTCTTC